One and the same sample provided the 9 T cell receptor beta chains below, sequenced in a study of cytomegalovirus exposure and HLA in healthy donors (dated by TCRdb to 2017 to 2019). Receptor amplification or capture employed the immunoSEQ multiplex PCR assay. For the multiplex PCR, a mixture combining 60 forward primers for TCR Vbeta segments and 13 reverse primers for TCR Jbeta segments was used. Entries here come from immuneACCESS through TCRdb and include only in-frame sequences with V and J called. Some clones fail to appear in such tables; in the studies checked, an unresolved V gene covers under half of the shortfall, and the cause of the remainder is unknown. Per the sample table, the count is approximately 61,000 clones. The biggest ten clones account for roughly 2.1% of the sample. The sequenced sample consisted of PBMCs. The source is a woman between 18 and 29 years old in good health and CMV-seronegative.

The rearrangement joins TRBV5-1 to TRBJ1-3; unclear D gene. The CDR3 runs to 15 residues. Germline assignment: CDR1 SGHRS and CDR2 YFSETQ. The V gene lost 4 bases and the J gene lost 4 bases, with 15 bases spanning the gap. In DNA, the CDR3 is TGCGCCAGCAGCCCCACCGAAACACAGGGAAACACCATATATTTT. Amino acid sequence: CASSPTETQGNTIYF.

V and J are TRBV6-5 and TRBJ2-7; no definite D call. There are 11 residues in the CDR3. Germline V lookup: CDR1 MNHEY, CDR2 SVGAGI. The V and J ends lost 6 bases and 3 bases respectively, with 6 bases between them. CDR3 bases: TGTGCCAGCAGGTCCGTCTACGAGCAGTACTTC. This translates into CASRSVYEQYF.

The chain links TRBV5-4 to TRBJ1-4; D not resolved. This CDR3 region has 14 residues. Trimming took 2 bases from V and 8 from J, leaving 13 bases between them. The V gene's germline CDR1 is SGHNT and CDR2 YYREEE (reference sequence). CDR3: CASSFRDVGEKLFF. The CDR3 region has the DNA TGTGCCAGCAGCTTCCGGGATGTAGGAGAAAAACTGTTTTTT.

This chain uses TRBV28 with TRBJ1-2, with 7 bases matching TRBD1. The CDR3 totals 14 residues. V shed 6 bases and J 7 bases; nucleotides not matched to a gene: 11. From germline, CDR1 is MDHEN and CDR2 SYDVKM. Here the CDR3 reads CASRSDRDDAGYTF. The CDR3 coding sequence is TGTGCCAGCAGAAGTGACAGGGACGACGCTGGCTACACCTTC.

The chain couples TRBV11-3 to TRBJ2-1; 13 bases are a match to TRBD2. Trimming cost V 4 bases and J 6 bases; bases outside gene matches: 3. Germline assignment: CDR1 SGHNT and CDR2 YENEEA. CDR3 size: 15 residues. The CDR3 DNA sequence: TGTGCCAGCAGCTCCGGGACTAGCGGGACCAATGAGCAGTTCTTC. Its translation is CASSSGTSGTNEQFF. Full variable domain (missing parts from reference TRBV11-3 and TRBJ2-1): EAGVVQSPRYKIIEKKQPVAFWCNPISGHNTLYWYLQNLGQGPELLIRYENEEAVDDSQLPKDRFSAERLKGVDSTLKIQPAELGDSAVYLCASSSGTSGTNEQFFGPGTRLTVL.

Written as DNA, the CDR3 is TGTGCCAGTAGTATACGACAGGGCTACGAGCAGTACTTC. Residues: CASSIRQGYEQYF. This sequence joins TRBV19 and TRBJ2-7; 7 nucleotides agree with TRBD1. The CDR3 totals 13 residues. V lost 2 bases, J lost 3 bases, and 1 base stayed unmatched. CDR1 is LNHDA and CDR2 is SQIVND in the germline V gene (reference sequence). Together with reference TRBV19 and TRBJ2-7, the CDR3 gives the full variable domain: DGGITQSPKYLFRKEGQNVTLSCEQNLNHDAMYWYRQDPGQGLRLIYYSQIVNDFQKGDIAEGYSVSREKKESFPLTVTSAQKNPTAFYLCASSIRQGYEQYFGPGTRLTVT.

The genes are TRBV6-6 and TRBJ2-7, with 8 bases fitting TRBD1. Trimming cost V 0 bases and J 3 bases; bases outside gene matches: 1. Germline V gene sequence: CDR1 MNHNY, CDR2 SVGAGI (reference sequence). The CDR3 length is 14 residues. CDR3 in amino acids: CASSYSRGLYEQYF. CDR3 DNA: TGTGCCAGCAGTTACTCCAGGGGGCTCTACGAGCAGTACTTC.

The gene calls are TRBV5-4 and TRBJ2-5, with no clear D. The CDR3 is 18 amino acids. Trimming removed 2 bases from V and 2 bases from J, with 22 bases in between. Germline values: CDR1 SGHNT, CDR2 YYREEE (reference sequence). Here the CDR3 DNA reads TGTGCCAGCAGCTTTTTGACAATTAAGTTCCCAGGTCAAGAGACCCAGTACTTC. This gives the protein CASSFLTIKFPGQETQYF.

The J gene is TRBJ2-5, the V gene TRBV10-2; 9 nucleotides line up with TRBD1. The CDR3 loop spans 14 amino acids. With 6 bases clipped from V and 3 bases from J, the junction kept 5 bases outside the gene matches. The V gene's germline CDR1 is WSHSY and CDR2 SAAADI. Here the CDR3 reads CASRYRGQEETQYF. CDR3 in DNA: TGCGCCAGCAGGTACAGGGGGCAGGAAGAGACCCAGTACTTC.